The sequence of this TCR beta chain was determined in a study of Tregs in tolerant kidney transplant recipients. Notes on the study in general: This study did not directly address biological reproducibility. The small number of patients limits these findings pending further validation. Activated donor B cell expansion appeared to reveal the most relevant donor-specific TCRbeta repertoire.

Unstimulated Tregs (CD4+CD25+CD127-) and CD4+CD25- non-Tregs were sorted from PBMCs. Assay used: immunoSEQ multiplex PCR; TCRdb lists only in-frame clones, some missing. Of roughly 120,000 clones listed, 92% are singletons. Turning to this clone: No antigen is known for it.

The V gene lost 3 bases and the J gene lost 2 bases, with 11 bases spanning the gap. CDR3 length: 15 amino acids. Germline CDR1 SGHAT, CDR2 FQNNGV. V usage is TRBV11-2 and J usage is TRBJ1-3; possible D gene TRBD1, 5 bases. The TCR sequence derives from a human donor in good health. The specimen sequenced was CD4+ T cells from blood. CDR3 residues: CASSFSDSPGNTIYF. The CDR3 nucleotides are TGTGCCAGCAGCTTTTCCGACAGTCCTGGAAACACCATATATTTT.